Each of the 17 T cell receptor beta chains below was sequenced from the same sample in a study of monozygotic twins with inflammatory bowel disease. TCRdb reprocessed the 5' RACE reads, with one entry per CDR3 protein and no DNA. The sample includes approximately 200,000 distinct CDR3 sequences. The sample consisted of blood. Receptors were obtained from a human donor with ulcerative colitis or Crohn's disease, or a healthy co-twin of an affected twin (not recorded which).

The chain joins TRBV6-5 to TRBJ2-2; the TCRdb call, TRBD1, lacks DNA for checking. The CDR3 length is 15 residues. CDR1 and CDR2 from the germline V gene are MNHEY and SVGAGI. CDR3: CASSYAGGWTGELFF.

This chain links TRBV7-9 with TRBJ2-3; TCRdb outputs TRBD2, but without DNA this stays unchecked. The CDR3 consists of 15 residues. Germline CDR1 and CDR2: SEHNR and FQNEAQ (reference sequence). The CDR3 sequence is CASSLPAGVLDTQYF.

The CDR3 region is CSAREGGLAKNIQYF. The chain joins TRBV20-1 to TRBJ2-4; TCRdb selects TRBD1, and the lack of DNA leaves this call unchecked. Germline V gives CDR1 DFQATT, CDR2 SNEGSKA (reference sequence). The CDR3 is 15 residues long.

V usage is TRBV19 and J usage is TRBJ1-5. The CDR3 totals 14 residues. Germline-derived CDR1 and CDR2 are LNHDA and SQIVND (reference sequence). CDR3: CASSPTWSDQPQHF.

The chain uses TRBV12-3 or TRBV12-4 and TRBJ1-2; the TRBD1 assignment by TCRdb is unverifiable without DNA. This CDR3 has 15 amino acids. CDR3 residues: CASSLFGDRGYGYTF.

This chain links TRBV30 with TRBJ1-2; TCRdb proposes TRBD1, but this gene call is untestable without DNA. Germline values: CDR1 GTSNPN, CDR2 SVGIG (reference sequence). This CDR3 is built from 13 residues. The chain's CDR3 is CAWVRDRGRGYTF.

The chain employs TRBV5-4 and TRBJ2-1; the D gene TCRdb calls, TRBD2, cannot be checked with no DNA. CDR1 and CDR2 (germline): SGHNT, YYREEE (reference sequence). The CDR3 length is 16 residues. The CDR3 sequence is CASSLSPGTSFSEQFF.

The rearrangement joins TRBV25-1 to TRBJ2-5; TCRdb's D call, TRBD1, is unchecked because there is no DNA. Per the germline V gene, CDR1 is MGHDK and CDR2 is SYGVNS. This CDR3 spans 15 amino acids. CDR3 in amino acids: CASSEMSQGDETQYF. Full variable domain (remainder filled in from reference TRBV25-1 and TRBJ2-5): EADIYQTPRYLVIGTGKKITLECSQTMGHDKMYWYQQDPGMELHLIHYSYGVNSTEKGDLSSESTVSRIRTEHFPLTLESARPSHTSQYLCASSEMSQGDETQYFGPGTRLLVL.

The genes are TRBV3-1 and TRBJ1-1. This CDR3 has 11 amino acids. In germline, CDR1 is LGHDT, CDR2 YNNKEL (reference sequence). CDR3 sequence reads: CASSQGFEAFF.

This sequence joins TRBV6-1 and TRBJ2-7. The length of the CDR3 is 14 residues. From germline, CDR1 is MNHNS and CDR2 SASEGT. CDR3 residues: CASSEGYSFYEQYF.

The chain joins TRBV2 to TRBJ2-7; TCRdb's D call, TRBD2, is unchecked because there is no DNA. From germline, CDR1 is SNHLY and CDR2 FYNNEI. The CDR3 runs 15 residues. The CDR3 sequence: CASSRTSGETYEQYF.

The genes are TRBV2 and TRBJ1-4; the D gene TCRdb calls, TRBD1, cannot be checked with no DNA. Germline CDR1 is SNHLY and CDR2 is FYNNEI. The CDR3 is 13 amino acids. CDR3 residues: CASSGTGSEKLFF.

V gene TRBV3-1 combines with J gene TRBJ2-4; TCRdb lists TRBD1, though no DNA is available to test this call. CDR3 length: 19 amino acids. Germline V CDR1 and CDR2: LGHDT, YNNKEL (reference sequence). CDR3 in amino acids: CASSQDSPLLAGGSHIQYF.

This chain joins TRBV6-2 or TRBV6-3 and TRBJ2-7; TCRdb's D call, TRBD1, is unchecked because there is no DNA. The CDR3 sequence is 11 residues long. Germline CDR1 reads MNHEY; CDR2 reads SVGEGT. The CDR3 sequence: CATRQTYEQYF.

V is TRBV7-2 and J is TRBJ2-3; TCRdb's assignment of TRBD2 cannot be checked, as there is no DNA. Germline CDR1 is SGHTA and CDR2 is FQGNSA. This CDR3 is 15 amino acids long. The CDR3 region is CASSLGGRQTDTQYF. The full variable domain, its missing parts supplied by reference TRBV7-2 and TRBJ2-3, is GAGVSQSPSNKVTEKGKDVELRCDPISGHTALYWYRQSLGQGLEFLIYFQGNSAPDKSGLPSDRFSAERTGGSVSTLTIQRTQQEDSAVYLCASSLGGRQTDTQYFGPGTRLTVL.

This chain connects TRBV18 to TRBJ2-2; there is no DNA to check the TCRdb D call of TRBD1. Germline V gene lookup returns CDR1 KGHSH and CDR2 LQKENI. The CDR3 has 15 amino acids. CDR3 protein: CASSPIQGATGELFF. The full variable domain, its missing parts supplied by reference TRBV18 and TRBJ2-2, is NAGVMQNPRHLVRRRGQEARLRCSPMKGHSHVYWYRQLPEEGLKFMVYLQKENIIDESGMPKERFSAEFPKEGPSILRIQQVVRGDSAAYFCASSPIQGATGELFFGEGSRLTVL.

CDR3 protein: CSARDEGPFNEKLFF. The gene calls are TRBV20-1 and TRBJ1-4. Germline loops: CDR1 DFQATT, CDR2 SNEGSKA (reference sequence). The CDR3 is made up of 15 amino acids.